This is a list of T cell receptor beta chains from one sample in a study of breast tumors, draining lymph nodes, adjacent tissues. TCRdb reanalysed the multiplex PCR reads using MiXCR and keeps one entry per CDR3 protein. The sample shows some 65,000 distinct CDR3 sequences, around two fifths of them seen only once. The material sequenced was breast tumor tissue. The receptors shown here come from a female donor with breast cancer. Some clones in this sample may be carry-over from other donors' samples. Each CDR3 is given with its conserved first and last residue. A D gene is named only where the DNA matches it firmly. The size entry is marked missing in some rows and otherwise reads once, few, many or a size class.

J gene: TRBJ2-1
D gene: TRBD1
V gene: TRBV20-1
clone size: many
CDR3 DNA: TGCAGTGCTAGAGTAATCAAACAGGGGGCTTCCTACAATGAGCAGTTCTTC
CDR3 protein: CSARVIKQGASYNEQFF

J gene: TRBJ1-4
D gene: NA
V gene: TRBV2
clone size: few
CDR3 DNA: TGTGCCAGCAGCTCCGGGATCTACAATGAAAAACTGTTTTTT
CDR3 protein: CASSSGIYNEKLFF

J gene: TRBJ2-5
D gene: TRBD1
V gene: TRBV7-9
clone size: many
CDR3 DNA: TGTGCCAGCAGTTTGACAGGGTCCCGGGAGACCCAGTACTTC
CDR3 protein: CASSLTGSRETQYF

J gene: TRBJ1-2
D gene: TRBD1
V gene: TRBV9
clone size: many
CDR3 DNA: TGTGCCAGCAGCGCCCACTTGACAGGGGCTGCCGGCTACACCTTC
CDR3 protein: CASSAHLTGAAGYTF

J gene: TRBJ2-2
D gene: NA
V gene: TRBV12-3/TRBV12-4
clone size: NA
CDR3 DNA: TGTGCCAGCAGTTTGAGCACGAACACCGGGGAGCTGTTTTTT
CDR3 protein: CASSLSTNTGELFF

J gene: TRBJ2-1
D gene: TRBD2
V gene: TRBV10-3
clone size: NA
CDR3 DNA: TGTGCCATCAGCCTGGGAGGGGATGAGCAGTTCTTC
CDR3 protein: CAISLGGDEQFF

J gene: TRBJ2-5
D gene: TRBD2
V gene: TRBV7-3
clone size: many
CDR3 DNA: TGTGCCAGCAGCATACTAGCGGGGGGGCGAGAGACCCAGTACTTC
CDR3 protein: CASSILAGGRETQYF

J gene: TRBJ2-5
D gene: NA
V gene: TRBV7-5
clone size: many
CDR3 DNA: NA
CDR3 protein: CISVPEATRTSGRSETQYF

J gene: TRBJ1-5
D gene: TRBD1
V gene: TRBV20-1
clone size: NA
CDR3 DNA: TGCAGTGCCTCTTTCCCGGAGGACAGGGTGAGGAATCAGCCCCAGCATTTT
CDR3 protein: CSASFPEDRVRNQPQHF

J gene: TRBJ2-2
D gene: NA
V gene: TRBV29-1
clone size: NA
CDR3 DNA: TGCAGCGTTGAGAAATCAACGTGGGGATTTAACACCGGGGAGCTGTTTTTT
CDR3 protein: CSVEKSTWGFNTGELFF

J gene: TRBJ2-3
D gene: NA
V gene: TRBV7-2
clone size: many
CDR3 DNA: TGTGCCAGCAGCCCCCTCCGGGTGGGAAGCACAGATACGCAGTATTTT
CDR3 protein: CASSPLRVGSTDTQYF

J gene: TRBJ2-3
D gene: NA
V gene: TRBV15
clone size: NA
CDR3 DNA: TGTGCCACCAGACACAGGTGGGGGGCCGGAACAGATACGCAGTATTTT
CDR3 protein: CATRHRWGAGTDTQYF

J gene: TRBJ2-7
D gene: NA
V gene: TRBV15
clone size: NA
CDR3 DNA: TGTGCCACCAGCAGAGATGGGTACACAGCCTACGAGCAGTACTTC
CDR3 protein: CATSRDGYTAYEQYF

J gene: TRBJ2-5
D gene: NA
V gene: TRBV20-1
clone size: NA
CDR3 DNA: TGCAGTGCTAGAGGTATGGGCCAAGAGACCCAGTACTTC
CDR3 protein: CSARGMGQETQYF

J gene: TRBJ2-6
D gene: NA
V gene: TRBV10-3
clone size: NA
CDR3 DNA: TGTGCCATCGGGATAAGGGGAAACAAAGGGGCCAACGTCCTGACTTTC
CDR3 protein: CAIGIRGNKGANVLTF

J gene: TRBJ2-2
D gene: NA
V gene: TRBV7-3
clone size: NA
CDR3 DNA: TGTGCCAGCAGCTTAAACGGAGACCCTAACACCGGGGAGCTGTTTTTT
CDR3 protein: CASSLNGDPNTGELFF

J gene: TRBJ2-1
D gene: TRBD2
V gene: TRBV6-4
clone size: many
CDR3 DNA: TGTGCCAGCAGTCCGGGACTAGCAAGGAATGAGCAGTTCTTC
CDR3 protein: CASSPGLARNEQFF

J gene: TRBJ2-7
D gene: TRBD2
V gene: TRBV12-3/TRBV12-4
clone size: NA
CDR3 DNA: TGTGCCAGCAGTTTCCGGCGGGGGGGCGACGAGCAGTACTTC
CDR3 protein: CASSFRRGGDEQYF

J gene: TRBJ1-3
D gene: NA
V gene: TRBV12-3/TRBV12-4
clone size: many
CDR3 DNA: TGTGCCAGCAGTTTGGCGCCAGCCCCTGGAAACACCATATATTTT
CDR3 protein: CASSLAPAPGNTIYF

J gene: TRBJ2-1
D gene: TRBD2
V gene: TRBV20-1
clone size: many
CDR3 DNA: TGCAGTGCTATTAATAGCGGGAGGCCCAATGAGCAGTTCTTC
CDR3 protein: CSAINSGRPNEQFF

J gene: TRBJ2-3
D gene: NA
V gene: TRBV7-2
clone size: NA
CDR3 DNA: TGTGCCAGCAGCTCTCGGGGGTCTAGCACAGATACGCAGTATTTT
CDR3 protein: CASSSRGSSTDTQYF

J gene: TRBJ1-4
D gene: NA
V gene: TRBV6-4
clone size: NA
CDR3 DNA: TGTGCCAGCACCCCCGGGCCGAACGGGGGAAAACTGTTTTTT
CDR3 protein: CASTPGPNGGKLFF

J gene: TRBJ2-1
D gene: TRBD2
V gene: TRBV29-1
clone size: NA
CDR3 DNA: TGCGGCGTGGACGGACTAGCGGGAGCCGACAATGAGCAGTTCTTC
CDR3 protein: CGVDGLAGADNEQFF

J gene: TRBJ2-7
D gene: NA
V gene: TRBV2
clone size: many
CDR3 DNA: TGTGCCAGCAGCACACAGGGCTACGAGCAGTACTTC
CDR3 protein: CASSTQGYEQYF

J gene: TRBJ1-2
D gene: TRBD1
V gene: TRBV18
clone size: many
CDR3 DNA: TGTGCCAGCTCACCACCCGACAGGGGGTACTATGGCTACACCTTC
CDR3 protein: CASSPPDRGYYGYTF

J gene: TRBJ1-4
D gene: NA
V gene: TRBV11-2
clone size: NA
CDR3 DNA: TGTGCCAGCAGCTTAACTCGGGACTCCAATGAAAAACTGTTTTTT
CDR3 protein: CASSLTRDSNEKLFF

J gene: TRBJ2-2
D gene: TRBD2
V gene: TRBV12-3/TRBV12-4
clone size: NA
CDR3 DNA: TGTGCCAGCCGACTAGCGGGCTGTGCGAACACCGGGGAGCTGTTTTTT
CDR3 protein: CASRLAGCANTGELFF

J gene: TRBJ1-3
D gene: TRBD1
V gene: TRBV6-5
clone size: many
CDR3 DNA: TGTGCCAGCAGAAAAAAACAGGGGATTTCAGGAAACACCATATATTTT
CDR3 protein: CASRKKQGISGNTIYF

J gene: TRBJ2-1
D gene: NA
V gene: TRBV10-3
clone size: NA
CDR3 DNA: TGTGCCATCAGTGACGACTCCAGCTCCTACAATGAGCAGTTCTTC
CDR3 protein: CAISDDSSSYNEQFF

J gene: TRBJ2-1
D gene: NA
V gene: TRBV5-1
clone size: many
CDR3 DNA: TGCGCCAGCAGCTCCAAAACAGGGAACAATGAGCAGTTCTTC
CDR3 protein: CASSSKTGNNEQFF

J gene: TRBJ2-5
D gene: TRBD1
V gene: TRBV6-9
clone size: many
CDR3 DNA: TGTGCCAGCAGCTCGCCAGGGGGCTCAAACCAAGAGACCCAGTACTTC
CDR3 protein: CASSSPGGSNQETQYF

J gene: TRBJ2-2
D gene: TRBD1
V gene: TRBV11-2
clone size: NA
CDR3 DNA: TGTGCCAGCAGCACAGGGGAGTGGGGCGGGGAGCTGTTTTTT
CDR3 protein: CASSTGEWGGELFF

J gene: TRBJ2-7
D gene: NA
V gene: TRBV5-1
clone size: NA
CDR3 DNA: TGCGCCAGCAGCTTTAGCGGAGGACATTCCTACGGGCAGTACTTC
CDR3 protein: CASSFSGGHSYGQYF

J gene: TRBJ1-5
D gene: NA
V gene: TRBV6-6
clone size: many
CDR3 DNA: TGTGCCAGCAGTGGACCCGGGTTAGTAGGTCAGCCCCAGCATTTT
CDR3 protein: CASSGPGLVGQPQHF

J gene: TRBJ1-1
D gene: NA
V gene: TRBV7-2
clone size: NA
CDR3 DNA: TGTGCCAGCAGCTTGTCGATCGGGACACTGAACACTGAAGCTTCCTTT
CDR3 protein: CASSLSIGTLNTEASF

J gene: TRBJ2-7
D gene: NA
V gene: TRBV20-1
clone size: NA
CDR3 DNA: TGCAGTGCTAGATACCGGGACGAGATATACGAGCAGTACTTC
CDR3 protein: CSARYRDEIYEQYF

J gene: TRBJ2-1
D gene: TRBD2
V gene: TRBV7-3
clone size: many
CDR3 DNA: TGTGCCAGCAGTCCTAGCGGGACCTACAATGAGCAGTTCTTC
CDR3 protein: CASSPSGTYNEQFF

J gene: TRBJ2-5
D gene: NA
V gene: TRBV5-1
clone size: many
CDR3 DNA: TGCGCCAGCAGCTCGGGGGCTCTAGAGACCCAGTACTTC
CDR3 protein: CASSSGALETQYF

J gene: TRBJ2-3
D gene: NA
V gene: TRBV20-1
clone size: many
CDR3 DNA: TGCAGTGCTAGAGATAGGGCAGGTCAAAGCACAGATACGCAGTATTTT
CDR3 protein: CSARDRAGQSTDTQYF

J gene: TRBJ2-3
D gene: TRBD2
V gene: TRBV7-9
clone size: many
CDR3 DNA: TGTGCCAGCAGCTTAGGTTTAGCGGGAGCAGATACGCAGTATTTT
CDR3 protein: CASSLGLAGADTQYF

J gene: TRBJ2-1
D gene: TRBD2
V gene: TRBV12-3/TRBV12-4
clone size: few
CDR3 DNA: TGTGCCAGCAGTCCCCCGCCGACTAGCGGGTACCGCTCCTACGATGAGCAGTTCTTC
CDR3 protein: CASSPPPTSGYRSYDEQFF

J gene: TRBJ2-3
D gene: TRBD2
V gene: TRBV10-1
clone size: many
CDR3 DNA: TGCGCCAGCAGTGGAACTAGCGGGGGAAGAACAGATACGCAGTATTTT
CDR3 protein: CASSGTSGGRTDTQYF

J gene: TRBJ2-5
D gene: NA
V gene: TRBV24-1
clone size: many
CDR3 DNA: TGTGCCACCAGTGATTTGCTACGACCAGGCCCCCAAGAGACCCAGTACTTC
CDR3 protein: CATSDLLRPGPQETQYF

J gene: TRBJ1-2
D gene: TRBD1
V gene: TRBV7-9
clone size: NA
CDR3 DNA: TGTGCCAGCAGCTTAGAGGGTCCGGGACAGGGAGGCTACACCTTC
CDR3 protein: CASSLEGPGQGGYTF

J gene: TRBJ2-7
D gene: TRBD2
V gene: TRBV20-1
clone size: once
CDR3 DNA: TGCAGTGCTAGAGTGGCTAGCGGGATTCCGCTCGAGCAGTACTTC
CDR3 protein: CSARVASGIPLEQYF

J gene: TRBJ2-2
D gene: NA
V gene: TRBV19
clone size: many
CDR3 DNA: TGTGCCAGTAGTATAGGTTCTCCCGGGGAGCTGTTTTTT
CDR3 protein: CASSIGSPGELFF

J gene: TRBJ1-5
D gene: TRBD1
V gene: TRBV7-2
clone size: NA
CDR3 DNA: TGTGCCAGCAGCAACAGGGGGCATCAGCCCCAGCATTTT
CDR3 protein: CASSNRGHQPQHF

J gene: TRBJ2-1
D gene: TRBD2
V gene: TRBV10-3
clone size: NA
CDR3 DNA: TGTGCCATCAGACCTAGCGGGGTATACAATGAGCAGTTCTTC
CDR3 protein: CAIRPSGVYNEQFF

J gene: TRBJ2-5
D gene: TRBD2
V gene: TRBV2
clone size: many
CDR3 DNA: TGTGCCAGTGAGCGGGGGTATGAGACCCAGTACTTC
CDR3 protein: CASERGYETQYF

J gene: TRBJ2-2
D gene: NA
V gene: TRBV24-1
clone size: many
CDR3 DNA: TGTGCCACCAGTGATTCTAAGAACACCGGGGAGCTGTTTTTT
CDR3 protein: CATSDSKNTGELFF

J gene: TRBJ2-7
D gene: NA
V gene: TRBV7-8
clone size: many
CDR3 DNA: TGTGCCAGCAGCTTAGGGGGCCTTTACGAGCAGTACTTC
CDR3 protein: CASSLGGLYEQYF

J gene: TRBJ2-3
D gene: TRBD2
V gene: TRBV20-1
clone size: many
CDR3 DNA: TGCAGTGCTAGAGATCTTGGGGGGGGGAGATTCACAGATACGCAGTATTTT
CDR3 protein: CSARDLGGGRFTDTQYF

J gene: TRBJ2-1
D gene: TRBD1
V gene: TRBV6-5
clone size: NA
CDR3 DNA: TGCGCCAGCAAGGCAAGGACAGGGGGTGAAAACAGTGAGCAGTTCTTC
CDR3 protein: CASKARTGGENSEQFF

J gene: TRBJ2-7
D gene: TRBD2
V gene: TRBV6-2/TRBV6-3
clone size: many
CDR3 DNA: TGTGCCAGCCGACCGCGGGGGGAAGGGTACGAGCAGTACTTC
CDR3 protein: CASRPRGEGYEQYF